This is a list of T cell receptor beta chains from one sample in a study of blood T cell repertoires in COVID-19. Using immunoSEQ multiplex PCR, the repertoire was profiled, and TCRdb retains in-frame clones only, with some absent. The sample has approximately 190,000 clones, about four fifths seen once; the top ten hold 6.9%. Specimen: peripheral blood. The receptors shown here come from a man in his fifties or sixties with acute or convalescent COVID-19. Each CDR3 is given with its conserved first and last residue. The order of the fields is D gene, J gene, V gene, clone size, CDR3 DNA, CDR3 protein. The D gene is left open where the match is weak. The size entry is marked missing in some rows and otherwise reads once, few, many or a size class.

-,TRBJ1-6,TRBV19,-,TGTGCCAGTATGAAGCGCCAGCCTGGAAATTCACCCCTCCACTTT,CASMKRQPGNSPLHF
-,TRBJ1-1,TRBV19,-,TGTGCCAGTAGATTTTCAGGGGAAGCTTTCTTT,CASRFSGEAFF
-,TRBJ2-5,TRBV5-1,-,TGCGCCAGCAGCCTTAGAAACCAAGAGACCCAGTACTTC,CASSLRNQETQYF
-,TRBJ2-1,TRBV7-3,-,TGTGCCAGCAGCTTAGGGAGGGGGTTTGGTGAGCAGTTCTTC,CASSLGRGFGEQFF
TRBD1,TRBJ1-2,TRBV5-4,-,TGTGCCAGCAGCTTGGATCAGGGGGACTATGGCTACACCTTC,CASSLDQGDYGYTF
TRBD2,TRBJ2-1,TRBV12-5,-,TGTGCTAGTGGTCCCCCTCGACTAGCGGGGGGGACCTACAATGAGCAGTTCTTC,CASGPPRLAGGTYNEQFF
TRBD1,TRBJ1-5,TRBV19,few,TGTGCCAGTACCCGGGACAGCACATATCAGCCCCAGCATTTT,CASTRDSTYQPQHF
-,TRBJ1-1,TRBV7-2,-,TGTGCCAGCAGCTTAGTGGACTGGAGCACTGAAGCTTTCTTT,CASSLVDWSTEAFF
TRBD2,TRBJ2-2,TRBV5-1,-,TGCGCCAGCACAACCTTAGCGGGACCCACCGGGGAGCTGTTTTTT,CASTTLAGPTGELFF
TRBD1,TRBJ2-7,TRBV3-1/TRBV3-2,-,TGTGCCAGCAGCCATGAGGGACAGGGGTACGAGCAGTACTTC,CASSHEGQGYEQYF
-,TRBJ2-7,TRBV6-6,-,TGTGCCAGCAGCCCCGGCTCCTACGAGCAGTACTTC,CASSPGSYEQYF
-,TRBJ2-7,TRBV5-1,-,TGCGCCAGCAGCTGGGGGGAAAAGGAGCAGTACTTC,CASSWGEKEQYF
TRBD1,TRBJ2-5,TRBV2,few,TGTGCCAGCAATGGACAGGGGACGGAGACCCAGTACTTC,CASNGQGTETQYF
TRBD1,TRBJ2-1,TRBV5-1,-,TGCGCCAGCAGCCCAGACAGGGTACACAATGAGCAGTTCTTC,CASSPDRVHNEQFF
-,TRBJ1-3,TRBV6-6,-,TGTGCCAGCAGTTACGCCACCGCAGACTCTGGAAACACCATATATTTT,CASSYATADSGNTIYF
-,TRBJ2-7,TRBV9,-,TGTGCCAGCAGTCCCAACAGGGCTGCGTCCTACGAGCAGTACTTC,CASSPNRAASYEQYF
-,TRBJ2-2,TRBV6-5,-,TGTGCCAGCAGTTACCCGGGCACCGGGGAGCTGTTTTTT,CASSYPGTGELFF
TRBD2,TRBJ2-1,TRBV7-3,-,TGTGCCAGCAGCTGGGGACTAGCGGGAGAAGTGGGCCCCTACAATGAGCAGTTCTTC,CASSWGLAGEVGPYNEQFF
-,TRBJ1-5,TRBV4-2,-,TGTGCCAGCAGCCAAGATCGTCAAGGGGCCCAGCATTTT,CASSQDRQGAQHF
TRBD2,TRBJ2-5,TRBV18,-,TGTGCCAGCTCACCAGGTAGCGGGAGAGAGACCCAGTACTTC,CASSPGSGRETQYF
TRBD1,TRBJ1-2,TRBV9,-,TGTGCCAGCACGGAAGGGCGGACAGGGCGGTCTGGCTACACCTTC,CASTEGRTGRSGYTF
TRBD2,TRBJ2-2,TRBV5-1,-,TGCGCCAGCAGCTTGGCCAGCGGGAGGCCCACCGGGGAGCTGTTTTTT,CASSLASGRPTGELFF
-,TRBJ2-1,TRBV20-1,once,TGCAGTGCTTCCAGGGTCGATGAGCAGTTCTTC,CSASRVDEQFF
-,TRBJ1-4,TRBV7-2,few,TGTGCCAGCAGCCAATCGAAGGGGACTAATGAAAAACTGTTTTTT,CASSQSKGTNEKLFF
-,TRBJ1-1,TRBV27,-,TGTGCCAGCAACCCTCAGGGGTTACCCACTGAAGCTTTCTTT,CASNPQGLPTEAFF
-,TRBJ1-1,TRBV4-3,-,TGCGCCAGCAGCCAAGGAGGACATATAACTGAAGCTTTCTTT,CASSQGGHITEAFF
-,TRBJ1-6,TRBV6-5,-,TGTGCCAGCCATACAGGAGATAGGTCACCCCTCCACTTT,CASHTGDRSPLHF
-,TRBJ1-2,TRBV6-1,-,TGTGCCAGCAGTGAAGGGCCAGGGGTTGGCTATGGCTACACCTTC,CASSEGPGVGYGYTF
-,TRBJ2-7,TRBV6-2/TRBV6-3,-,TGTGCCAGCAGTTACTTCGGGGTAGGAGGCGAGCAGTACTTC,CASSYFGVGGEQYF
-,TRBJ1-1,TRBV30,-,TGTGCCTGGTATTTTTGGGGGGGCGCGAACACTGAAGCTTTCTTT,CAWYFWGGANTEAFF
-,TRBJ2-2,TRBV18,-,TGTGCCAGCTCACCTGTGATGAGCGCGAACACCGGGGAGCTGTTTTTT,CASSPVMSANTGELFF